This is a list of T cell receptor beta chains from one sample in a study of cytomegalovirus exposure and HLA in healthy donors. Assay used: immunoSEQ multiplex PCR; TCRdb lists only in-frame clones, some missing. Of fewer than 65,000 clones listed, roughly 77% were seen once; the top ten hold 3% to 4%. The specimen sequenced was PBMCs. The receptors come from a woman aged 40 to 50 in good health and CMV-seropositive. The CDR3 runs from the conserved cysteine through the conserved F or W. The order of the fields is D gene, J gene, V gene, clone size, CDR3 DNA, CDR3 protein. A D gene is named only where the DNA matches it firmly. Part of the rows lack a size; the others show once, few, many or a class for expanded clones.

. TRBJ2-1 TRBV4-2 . TGTGCCAGCAGCCAAGATCGGGAGAAAGATGAGCAGTTCTTC CASSQDREKDEQFF
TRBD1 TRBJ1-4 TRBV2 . TGTGCCAGCAGAGACGGGACAGGAGGGAATGAAAAACTGTTTTTT CASRDGTGGNEKLFF
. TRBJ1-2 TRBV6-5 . TGTGCCAGCAGTTACTCGACAATTAACTATGGCTACACCTTC CASSYSTINYGYTF
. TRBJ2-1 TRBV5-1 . TGCGCCAGCAGCGTGCTTACATCCTCCTACAATGAGCAGTTCTTC CASSVLTSSYNEQFF
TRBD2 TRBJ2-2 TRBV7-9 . TGTGCCAGCAGCGCGAGGACTAGCGGGGGCCCTGGGGTCACCGGGGAGCTGTTTTTT CASSARTSGGPGVTGELFF
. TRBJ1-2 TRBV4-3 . TGCGCCAGCAGCCAGGCCCACAGTACCTATGGCTACACCTTC CASSQAHSTYGYTF
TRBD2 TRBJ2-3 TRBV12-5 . TGTGCTAGTGGTTTGACGGGGGGACCCACAGATACGCAGTATTTT CASGLTGGPTDTQYF
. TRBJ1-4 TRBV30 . TGTGCCTGGAGTGTACTGGGGCAGGGGTGGGAAAAACTGTTTTTT CAWSVLGQGWEKLFF
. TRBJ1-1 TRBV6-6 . TGTGCCAGCACCACCCGGGGGGTGACTGAAGCTTTCTTT CASTTRGVTEAFF
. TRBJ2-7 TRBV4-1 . TGCGCCAGCAGCCAAGTAAGTCAGGGTTACGAGCAGTACTTC CASSQVSQGYEQYF
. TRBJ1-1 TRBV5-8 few TGTGCCAGCACTTGGGGGCTTGGCACTGAAGCTTTCTTT CASTWGLGTEAFF
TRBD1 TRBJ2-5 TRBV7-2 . TGTGCCAGCAGCGTACAGACAGGGGGCGAAAGACAGACCCAGTACTTC CASSVQTGGERQTQYF
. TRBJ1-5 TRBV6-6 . TGTGCCAGCAGCTGGGGGGGGAGCAATCAGCCCCAGCATTTT CASSWGGSNQPQHF
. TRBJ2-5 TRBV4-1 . TGCGCCAGCAGCCAAGATTTTCGAGGGAACCAAGAGACCCAGTACTTC CASSQDFRGNQETQYF
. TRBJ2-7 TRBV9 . TGTGCCAGCAGCGTAGGCTACGGTTCCTACGAGCAGTACTTC CASSVGYGSYEQYF